Listed here are 28 T cell receptor beta chains from one sample, sequenced in a study of chronic HIV infection and antiretroviral therapy (dated by TCRdb to between 2014 and 2017). Library construction relied on 5' RACE. The sequencer listed for this sample is Illumina MiSeq. The raw public reads went through TCRdb reprocessing: fastp at Q25, MiXCR clone calling, in-frame beta chains kept. Entries are consolidated by CDR3 protein sequence, retaining the most common genes and DNA. The sample yields about 48,000 distinct CDR3 sequences; 15% to 20% were counted once. 2.8% of the sample is taken by the ten largest. Input material: peripheral blood. These receptors originate from an adult who had HIV and had not received antiretroviral therapy, or was an uninfected healthy control (not recorded which).

Only a few counts were recorded for this clonotype. The CDR3 is CASKPMGGRAYEQYF. The CDR3 DNA is TGTGCCAGCAAGCCCATGGGCGGGCGGGCCTACGAGCAGTACTTC. The V call is TRBV28, the J call TRBJ2-7; possibly TRBD2 for D (5 bases). Germline CDR1 is MDHEN and CDR2 is SYDVKM. This CDR3 has 15 residues. The V gene lost 7 bases and the J gene lost 2 bases, with 18 bases spanning the gap. Based on the CDR3 plus reference TRBV28 and TRBJ2-7, the full variable domain is DVKVTQSSRYLVKRTGEKVFLECVQDMDHENMFWYRQDPGLGLRLIYFSYDVKMKEKGDIPEGYSVSREKKERFSLILESASTNQTSMYLCASKPMGGRAYEQYFGPGTRLTVT.

The rearrangement uses TRBV5-6 and TRBJ1-2; D not resolved. Germline V CDR1 and CDR2: SGHDT, YYEEEE. This CDR3 spans 14 amino acids. V dropped 1 base and J dropped 2 bases, with 9 bases sitting between them. The CDR3 DNA reads TGTGCCAGCAGCTTGATGCAGATAAACTATGGCTACACCTTC. Protein product: CASSLMQINYGYTF.

This clonotype was seen ten or more times. The chain employs TRBV28 and TRBJ1-2; 7 positions agree with TRBD1. V dropped 8 bases and J dropped 4; count of bases not matched to a gene: 16. CDR1 is MDHEN, CDR2 SYDVKM, per germline. The CDR3 consists of 16 residues. The DNA of the CDR3 is TGTGCCAGCCACGGACCTCACAGGGGCAAGGGCTATGGCTACACCTTC. Amino acids: CASHGPHRGKGYGYTF.

The rearrangement links TRBV2 to TRBJ2-5, with 7 bases fitting TRBD2. The CDR3 length is 14 residues. From germline, CDR1 is SNHLY and CDR2 FYNNEI. V lost 2 bases to trimming and J lost 9 bases; unmatched junction nucleotides: 9. CDR3 sequence: CASSEISQAGAQYF. The CDR3 DNA is TGTGCCAGCAGTGAAATAAGTCAGGCGGGAGCCCAGTACTTC.

This clonotype was detected a few times. This chain connects TRBV20-1 to TRBJ1-5; D not certain. Germline loops: CDR1 DFQATT, CDR2 SNEGSKA (reference sequence). The germline V and J ends were trimmed by 1 base and 5 bases, with 6 bases remaining between them. The CDR3 contains 12 residues. The CDR3 coding sequence is TGCAGTGCTAGAGCTTGGGATCAGCCCCAGCATTTT. The encoded protein is CSARAWDQPQHF.

This clonotype was counted a few times. The J gene is TRBJ2-3, the V gene TRBV2; D is uncertain. Trimming shortened V by 3 bases and J by 0 bases, and 7 bases separated the two germline ends. The CDR3 has 14 residues. Germline V gene data show CDR1 as SNHLY and CDR2 as FYNNEI. Written as DNA, the CDR3 is TGTGCCAGCAGTGAGCGTACTAGCACAGATACGCAGTATTTT. Encoded protein: CASSERTSTDTQYF.

The chain employs TRBV2 and TRBJ1-2; TRBD1 aligns across 9 bases. The CDR3 sequence is 13 residues long. J gave up 8 bases and V 7 bases, and 8 bases lay outside the gene matches. From germline, CDR1 is SNHLY and CDR2 FYNNEI. CDR3 protein: CASIGQGIGGYTF. In DNA, the CDR3 is TGTGCCAGCATTGGACAGGGGATAGGAGGCTACACCTTC.

This clonotype was detected a few times. The V and J genes are TRBV7-2 and TRBJ2-1, with D possibly being TRBD2 (5 bases). CDR3 size: 13 residues. Germline CDR1 reads SGHTA; CDR2 reads FQGNSA. Trimming pared 1 base from V and 12 bases from J, leaving 13 bases between. The CDR3 region is CASSLDPGLVQFF. The CDR3 nucleotides are TGTGCCAGCAGCTTAGATCCGGGATTGGTGCAGTTCTTC. The complete variable domain, with remaining parts taken from reference TRBV7-2 and TRBJ2-1, reads GAGVSQSPSNKVTEKGKDVELRCDPISGHTALYWYRQSLGQGLEFLIYFQGNSAPDKSGLPSDRFSAERTGGSVSTLTIQRTQQEDSAVYLCASSLDPGLVQFFGPGTRLTVL.

This clonotype appeared a few times. CDR3 loop: CSVDSSRNYGYTF. Written as DNA, the CDR3 is TGCAGCGTTGATTCGTCCCGTAACTATGGCTACACCTTC. This chain joins TRBV29-1 and TRBJ1-2; D unclear. The V end was cut by 3 bases, the J end by 1 base, with 9 bases between. From germline, CDR1 is SQVTM and CDR2 ANQGSEA. CDR3 length: 13 residues.

This clonotype was seen only a few times. The CDR3 is CSEAGTAQETQYF. The CDR3 DNA reads TGCAGCGAGGCCGGGACAGCTCAAGAGACCCAGTACTTC. The V and J genes are TRBV29-1 and TRBJ2-5, with 7 bases lining up with TRBD1. V was clipped by 7 bases and J by 2 bases; unmatched bases: 7. This CDR3 comprises 13 residues. Germline V lookup: CDR1 SQVTM, CDR2 ANQGSEA.

This clonotype has a handful of counts. The V and J genes are TRBV11-3 and TRBJ2-3; the D is unclear. V gave up 5 bases and J gave up 2 bases, with 11 bases separating them. This CDR3 is built from 14 residues. In germline, CDR1 is SGHNT, CDR2 YENEEA. The CDR3 protein is CASSGGTPTDTQYF. Here the CDR3 DNA reads TGTGCCAGCAGCGGCGGTACCCCCACAGATACGCAGTATTTT.

The J gene is TRBJ2-1, the V gene TRBV25-1; maybe TRBD2 (5 bases). In germline, CDR1 is MGHDK, CDR2 SYGVNS. The CDR3 is 14 amino acids. Deletions cut 3 bases from V and 7 bases from J, with 13 bases between. The CDR3 DNA is TGTGCCAGCAGTGATAATAGCGCGAAGAATGAGCAGTTCTTC. Translated: CASSDNSAKNEQFF.

This chain links TRBV5-1 with TRBJ1-2; D gene uncertain. The CDR3 runs 13 residues. CDR1 is SGHRS and CDR2 is YFSETQ in the germline V gene. Trimming pared 0 bases from V and 10 bases from J, leaving 13 bases between. The CDR3 spells CASSLAGFSSYTF. DNA for the CDR3: TGCGCCAGCAGCTTGGCGGGATTCAGCTCCTACACCTTC.

Only a few counts were recorded for this clonotype. V usage is TRBV28 and J usage is TRBJ1-2, with a weak D call TRBD1 (6 bases). Per germline, CDR1 MDHEN and CDR2 SYDVKM. The CDR3 is made up of 11 amino acids. V shed 6 bases and J shed 8 bases, with 10 bases lying between them. As DNA, the CDR3 is TGTGCCAGCAGGGAGGGGGGCGGCTACACCTTC. It translates to CASREGGGYTF.

V and J are TRBV4-1 and TRBJ2-1; D perhaps matches TRBD2 (6 bases). In germline, CDR1 is MGHRA, CDR2 YSYEKL. V gave up 2 bases and J gave up 10 bases, with 15 bases separating them. The length of the CDR3 is 14 residues. This CDR3 reads CASSQSGSGGEQFF. CDR3 nucleotide sequence: TGCGCCAGCAGCCAATCCGGGAGCGGAGGAGAGCAGTTCTTC.

The chain joins TRBV4-1 to TRBJ2-3; a weak D match, TRBD2 (7 bases). The CDR3 covers 15 residues. CDR1 is MGHRA, CDR2 YSYEKL, per germline. Trimming removed 4 bases from V and 3 bases from J, with 14 bases in between. CDR3 amino acids: CASSRGGAGTDTQYF. The CDR3 DNA reads as TGCGCCAGCAGCCGCGGGGGCGCAGGGACAGATACGCAGTATTTT.

This clonotype has just a few counts. The chain couples TRBV5-1 to TRBJ2-3, with TRBD1 matching over 7 bases. V lost 3 bases, J lost 3 bases, and 7 bases stayed unmatched. The length of the CDR3 is 15 residues. The germline CDR1 and CDR2 sequences are SGHRS and YFSETQ. CDR3 loop: CASSSGTEITDTQYF. CDR3 nucleotide sequence: TGCGCCAGCAGCTCTGGGACAGAAATTACAGATACGCAGTATTTT.

This clonotype was seen more than once but under ten times. The V gene is TRBV10-2, the J gene TRBJ1-1, with D perhaps TRBD1 (6 bases). Looked up from germline, CDR1 is WSHSY and CDR2 is SAAADI. The CDR3 consists of 13 residues. V shed 3 bases and J shed 3 bases, with 8 bases lying between them. Written as DNA, the CDR3 is TGCGCCAGCAGTGAAAACAGGGACACTGAAGCTTTCTTT. Protein: CASSENRDTEAFF.

The sample holds a few counts of this clonotype. The rearrangement links TRBV7-9 to TRBJ2-2; 13 bases align to TRBD2. Germline assignment: CDR1 SEHNR and CDR2 FQNEAQ (reference sequence). Trimming cost V 5 bases and J 4 bases; bases outside gene matches: 7. The CDR3 runs to 17 residues. The DNA of the CDR3 is TGTGCCAGCAGCCCACGGACTAGCGGGAGTCTCACCGGGGAGCTGTTTTTT. Translating gives CASSPRTSGSLTGELFF.

In this sample, this clonotype turned up a few times. The chain uses TRBV7-4 and TRBJ1-6, with D perhaps matching TRBD1 (5 bases). The germline V gene has CDR1 SGHVT and CDR2 SQSDAQ. CDR3 length: 12 residues. With 5 bases removed from V and 10 bases from J, the gap between germline ends came to 9 bases. The CDR3 protein is CASSPDRSPLHF. The CDR3 region has the DNA TGTGCCAGCAGCCCTGACAGATCACCCCTCCACTTT.

The chain joins TRBV7-2 to TRBJ1-2; 8 bases agree with TRBD1. Germline assignment: CDR1 SGHTA and CDR2 FQGNSA. The V segment lost 2 bases and the J segment 11 bases; nucleotides outside the gene matches: 4. The CDR3 extends over 12 amino acids. The CDR3 reads CASSLTTGGYTF. In nucleotides, the CDR3 is TGTGCCAGCAGCTTAACCACAGGGGGTTACACCTTC.

This clonotype occurred a few times. This rearrangement joins TRBV6-2 or TRBV6-3 to TRBJ1-2, with 7 bases lining up with TRBD1. The CDR3 extends over 14 amino acids. The J segment lost 3 bases and the V segment lost 6 bases, leaving 7 bases of the junction unmatched. The V gene's germline CDR1 is MNHEY and CDR2 SVGEGT. The CDR3 coding sequence is TGTGCCAGCAGCTCTCGGACAGGAGACTATGGCTACACCTTC. Translating it yields CASSSRTGDYGYTF.

The chain employs TRBV10-3 and TRBJ2-7; D gene uncertain. Trimming shortened V by 10 bases and J by 4 bases, and 17 bases separated the two germline ends. The germline V gene encodes CDR1 ENHRY and CDR2 SYGVKD. This CDR3 is built from 13 residues. Here the CDR3 DNA reads TGTGCCACCCGGACCTTCGAGGTGTACGAGCAGTACTTC. Its protein product is CATRTFEVYEQYF.

This chain uses TRBV5-6 with TRBJ1-2; D call uncertain. The germline V and J ends were trimmed by 0 bases and 4 bases, with 19 bases remaining between them. Germline V gene sequence: CDR1 SGHDT, CDR2 YYEEEE. There are 17 residues in the CDR3. For the CDR3, the DNA is TGTGCCAGCAGCTTGGTCGGATCCAACACCCGAAGCTATGGCTACACCTTC. Its translation is CASSLVGSNTRSYGYTF.

This clonotype has just a few counts. This rearrangement joins TRBV28 to TRBJ2-1, with 7 bases aligning to TRBD1. V shed 6 bases, J shed 0 bases, and the junction held 8 bases outside the gene matches. The CDR3 contains 16 residues. Germline V gene data show CDR1 as MDHEN and CDR2 as SYDVKM. The CDR3 DNA sequence: TGTGCCAGCAGCCATCCACAGGGGTACTCCTACAATGAGCAGTTCTTC. Its translation: CASSHPQGYSYNEQFF.

This clonotype appeared a few times. The chain is built from TRBV4-2 and TRBJ2-3; weak D call: TRBD1 (6 bases). Per germline, CDR1 LGHNA and CDR2 YNFKEQ. There are 14 residues in the CDR3. V lost 8 bases, J lost 0 bases, and 12 bases lay in between. CDR3 bases: TGTGCCAGCGCCAGCAGGGGTAGCACAGATACGCAGTATTTT. Amino acids: CASASRGSTDTQYF.

This clonotype turned up a few times. The V call is TRBV6-2 or TRBV6-3, the J call TRBJ2-7; 9 nucleotides align to TRBD2. The trim removed 5 bases at V and 6 bases at J, leaving 11 bases unmatched. Germline CDR1 reads MNHEY; CDR2 reads SVGEGT. CDR3 length: 15 residues. The CDR3: CASSRGVAGVLEQYF. In DNA, the CDR3 is TGTGCCAGCAGTCGCGGGGTAGCGGGAGTTCTCGAGCAGTACTTC.

The J gene is TRBJ2-3, the V gene TRBV29-1, with 8 bases matching TRBD2. Germline CDR1 reads SQVTM; CDR2 reads ANQGSEA. The CDR3 sequence is 12 residues long. The ends lost 4 bases at V and 8 bases at J; junction bases unmatched: 5. The CDR3 region is CSVAGRAGTQYF. CDR3 nucleotides: TGCAGCGTTGCCGGGAGGGCCGGTACGCAGTATTTT.